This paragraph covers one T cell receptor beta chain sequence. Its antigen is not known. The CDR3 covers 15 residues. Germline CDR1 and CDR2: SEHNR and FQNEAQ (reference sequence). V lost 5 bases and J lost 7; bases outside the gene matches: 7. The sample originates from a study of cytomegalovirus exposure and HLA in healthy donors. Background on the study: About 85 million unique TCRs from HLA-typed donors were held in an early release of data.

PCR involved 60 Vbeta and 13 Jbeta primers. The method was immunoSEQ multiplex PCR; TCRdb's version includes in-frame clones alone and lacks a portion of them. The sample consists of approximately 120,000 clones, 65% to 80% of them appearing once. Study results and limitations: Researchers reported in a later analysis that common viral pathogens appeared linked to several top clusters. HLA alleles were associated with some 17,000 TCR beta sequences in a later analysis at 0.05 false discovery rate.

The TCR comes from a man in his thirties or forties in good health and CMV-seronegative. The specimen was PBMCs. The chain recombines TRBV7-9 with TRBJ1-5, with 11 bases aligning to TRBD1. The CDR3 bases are TGTGCCAGCAGCCCTCCGGGACAGGGGGGGCAGCCCCAGCATTTT. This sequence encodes CASSPPGQGGQPQHF.